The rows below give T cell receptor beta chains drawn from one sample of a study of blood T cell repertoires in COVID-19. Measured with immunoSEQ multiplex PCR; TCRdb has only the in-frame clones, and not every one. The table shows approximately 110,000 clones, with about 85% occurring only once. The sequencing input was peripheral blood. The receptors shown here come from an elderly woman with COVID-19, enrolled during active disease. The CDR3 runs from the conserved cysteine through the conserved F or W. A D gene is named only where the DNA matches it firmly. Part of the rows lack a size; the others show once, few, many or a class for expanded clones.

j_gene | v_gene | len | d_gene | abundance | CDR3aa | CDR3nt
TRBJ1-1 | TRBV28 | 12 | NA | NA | CASRSSIIEAFF | TGTGCCAGCAGGTCTTCTATTATTGAAGCTTTCTTT
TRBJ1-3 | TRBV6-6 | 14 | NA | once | CASSYGGYGNTIYF | TGTGCCAGCAGTTACGGCGGATATGGAAACACCATATATTTT
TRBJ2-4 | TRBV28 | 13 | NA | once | CASMRVAKNIQYF | TGTGCCAGCATGAGGGTAGCCAAAAACATTCAGTACTTC
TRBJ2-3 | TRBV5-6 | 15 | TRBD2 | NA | CASSWATSGTDTQYF | TGTGCCAGCAGCTGGGCGACTAGCGGCACAGATACGCAGTATTTT
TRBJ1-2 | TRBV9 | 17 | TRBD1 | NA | CASSVGGGGQGASAYTF | TGTGCCAGCAGCGTAGGGGGAGGAGGACAGGGGGCATCTGCCTACACCTTC
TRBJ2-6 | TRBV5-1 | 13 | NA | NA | CASAGSGANVLTF | TGCGCCAGCGCAGGTTCTGGGGCCAACGTCCTGACTTTC
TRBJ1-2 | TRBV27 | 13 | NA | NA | CASSFDGDYGYTF | TGTGCCAGCAGTTTTGACGGGGACTATGGCTACACCTTC
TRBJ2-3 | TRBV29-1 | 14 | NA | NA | CSVKDQGLTDTQYF | TGCAGCGTGAAAGACCAGGGGCTCACAGATACGCAGTATTTT
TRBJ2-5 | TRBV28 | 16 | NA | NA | CASSSPNRGMQETQYF | TGTGCCAGCAGTTCCCCCAACAGAGGGATGCAAGAGACCCAGTACTTC
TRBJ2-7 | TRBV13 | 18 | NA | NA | CASSPSGGPIENSYEQYF | TGTGCCAGCAGCCCAAGCGGAGGCCCCATTGAAAACTCCTACGAGCAGTACTTC
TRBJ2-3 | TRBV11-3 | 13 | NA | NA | CASSRQPTDTQYF | TGTGCCAGCAGCCGACAGCCCACAGATACGCAGTATTTT
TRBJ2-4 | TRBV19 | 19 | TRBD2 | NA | CASSTLAGGLPQAKNIQYF | TGTGCCAGTAGTACTCTAGCGGGAGGGCTTCCGCAGGCCAAAAACATTCAGTACTTC
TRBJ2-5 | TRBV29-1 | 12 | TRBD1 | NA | CSVRQGRETQYF | TGCAGCGTGAGACAGGGACGAGAGACCCAGTACTTC
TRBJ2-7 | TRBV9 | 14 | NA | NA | CASSLGGDSSEQYF | TGTGCCAGCAGCCTAGGGGGGGACAGCTCCGAGCAGTACTTC
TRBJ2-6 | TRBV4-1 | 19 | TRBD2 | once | CASSLWTSGRGSGANVLTF | TGCGCCAGCAGCCTTTGGACTAGCGGGAGGGGCTCTGGGGCCAACGTCCTGACTTTC
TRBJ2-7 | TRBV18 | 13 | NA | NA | CASSPSRGYEQYF | TGTGCCAGCTCACCCTCCCGGGGGTACGAGCAGTACTTC
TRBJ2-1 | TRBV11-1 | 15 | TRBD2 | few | CASSSQLAGGAEQFF | TGTGCCAGCAGCTCCCAACTAGCGGGAGGGGCTGAGCAGTTCTTC
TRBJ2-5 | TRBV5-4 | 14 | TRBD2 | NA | CAIPPLAGVGTQYF | TGTGCCATCCCACCTCTAGCGGGAGTCGGGACCCAGTACTTC
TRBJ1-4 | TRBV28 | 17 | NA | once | CASSTLLDSSTNEKLFF | TGTGCCAGCAGCACGCTTCTGGACAGTTCAACTAATGAAAAACTGTTTTTT
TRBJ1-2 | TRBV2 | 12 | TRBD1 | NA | CASIGTGEGYTF | TGTGCCAGCATCGGGACAGGGGAAGGCTACACCTTC
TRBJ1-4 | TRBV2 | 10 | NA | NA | CASSLELLFF | TGTGCCAGCAGCCTGGAGCTGCTGTTTTTT
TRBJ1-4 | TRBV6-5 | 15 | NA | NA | CASQADSATNEKLFF | TGTGCCAGCCAAGCGGACAGTGCAACTAATGAAAAACTGTTTTTT
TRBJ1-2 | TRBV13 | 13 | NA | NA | CASSFGGNNGYTF | TGTGCCAGCAGCTTTGGGGGGAATAATGGCTACACCTTC
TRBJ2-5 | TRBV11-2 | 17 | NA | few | CASSLGGLAEIQETQYF | TGTGCCAGCAGCTTAGGAGGGTTAGCGGAAATCCAAGAGACCCAGTACTTC
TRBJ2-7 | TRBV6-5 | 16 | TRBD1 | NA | CASSYSRQGSSYEQYF | TGTGCCAGCAGTTACTCGAGACAGGGGAGCTCCTACGAGCAGTACTTC
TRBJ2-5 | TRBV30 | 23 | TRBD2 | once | CAWSRFLGGLGLAGRGWEETQYF | TGTGCCTGGAGTCGATTTTTAGGGGGCCTCGGACTAGCGGGCCGTGGATGGGAAGAGACCCAGTACTTC
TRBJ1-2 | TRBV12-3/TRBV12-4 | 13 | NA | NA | CASSLRGGYGYTF | TGTGCCAGCAGTTTACGGGGGGGCTATGGCTACACCTTC
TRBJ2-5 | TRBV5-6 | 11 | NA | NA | CASRSGGTQYF | TGTGCCAGCAGGAGCGGCGGGACCCAGTACTTC
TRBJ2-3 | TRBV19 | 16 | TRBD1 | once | CASSLAQGASTDTQYF | TGTGCCAGTAGTCTAGCACAGGGGGCTAGCACAGATACGCAGTATTTT
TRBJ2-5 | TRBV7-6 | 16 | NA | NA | CASSLKRSGPQETQYF | TGTGCCAGCAGCTTAAAAAGGTCAGGTCCACAAGAGACCCAGTACTTC
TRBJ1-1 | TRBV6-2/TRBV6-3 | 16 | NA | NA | CASSLQGNHPNTEAFF | TGTGCCAGCAGCCTCCAGGGGAACCACCCAAACACTGAAGCTTTCTTT
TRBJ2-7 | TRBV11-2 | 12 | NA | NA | CASSRDSHEQYF | TGTGCCAGCAGCCGAGACAGCCACGAGCAGTACTTC
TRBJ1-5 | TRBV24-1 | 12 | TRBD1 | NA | CATSDGTVAQHF | TGTGCCACCAGTGATGGGACAGTAGCCCAGCATTTT
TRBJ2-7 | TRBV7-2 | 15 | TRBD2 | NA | CASSLKSSGSYEQYF | TGTGCCAGCAGCTTAAAATCTAGCGGTTCCTACGAGCAGTACTTC
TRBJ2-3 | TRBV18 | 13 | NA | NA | CASSLSGVDTQYF | TGTGCCAGCTCGCTTTCGGGGGTGGATACGCAGTATTTT